A selection of T cell receptor beta chains follows, all from one sample in a study of blood T cell repertoires in COVID-19. Sequenced by immunoSEQ multiplex PCR; TCRdb stores in-frame clones only, minus some. Here the sample spans about 200,000 clones, more than 75% being singletons. Sequencing was performed on peripheral blood. Receptor source: a man in his 60s with acute or convalescent COVID-19. Both conserved end residues are part of each CDR3. The order of the fields is CDR3 length, J gene, clone size, V gene, CDR3 protein. Rows give clone size only sometimes, using once, few, many, or a class for an expanded clone.

19	TRBJ2-1	NA	TRBV28	CASSSTTRQGWMRDNEQFF
15	TRBJ1-2	NA	TRBV18	CASSPDPKGNYGYTF
13	TRBJ2-1	NA	TRBV29-1	CSVEGQGADEQFF
12	TRBJ1-4	NA	TRBV4-3	CASSQNTEKLFF
15	TRBJ1-3	NA	TRBV11-3	CASSFTGSSGNTIYF
16	TRBJ2-7	NA	TRBV4-1	CASSQVTGQGVYEQYF
15	TRBJ2-1	NA	TRBV7-9	CASSTRGGSYNEQFF
16	TRBJ2-1	NA	TRBV7-9	CASSPPLPVGYNEQFF
15	TRBJ2-5	NA	TRBV11-2	CASSLDLGAQETQYF
14	TRBJ1-2	NA	TRBV19	CASSDGTGTYGYTF
10	TRBJ1-2	NA	TRBV20-1	CSAATGSYTF
15	TRBJ2-3	NA	TRBV5-1	CASSVLAGGQDTQYF
16	TRBJ2-1	NA	TRBV5-4	CASSLRTGSSYNEQFF
14	TRBJ2-2	NA	TRBV5-4	CASSFYGGGGELFF
14	TRBJ2-5	NA	TRBV5-1	CASSLGQVQETQYF
17	TRBJ2-2	NA	TRBV27	CASSLGLAGGHTGELFF
19	TRBJ2-2	NA	TRBV2	CASTRWGQPGQGKSGELFF
16	TRBJ2-3	NA	TRBV5-4	CASSTPLRGSTDTQYF
16	TRBJ2-1	NA	TRBV5-4	CASSDPGTRVVNEQFF
15	TRBJ2-3	once	TRBV10-1	CASSARGNGADTQYF
18	TRBJ1-3	NA	TRBV2	CASSALIGGANPRNTIYF
15	TRBJ2-7	NA	TRBV28	CASSPRLGTGREQYF
13	TRBJ2-1	NA	TRBV5-6	CASSLTGANEQFF
13	TRBJ1-1	NA	TRBV7-2	CASSLDAGTEAFF
15	TRBJ1-4	NA	TRBV9	CASSPSGTVNEKLFF
18	TRBJ2-5	NA	TRBV11-2	CASSLLSSGGRVVETQYF
14	TRBJ1-3	few	TRBV6-5	CASSYSGERNTIYF
15	TRBJ2-2	NA	TRBV6-5	CASSYEITNTGELFF
15	TRBJ2-2	NA	TRBV27	CASSQPGQGGGELFF
19	TRBJ1-5	once	TRBV11-3	CASSPFRERVTGASEPQHF
15	TRBJ1-1	NA	TRBV29-1	CSGGSTTGWDTEAFF
17	TRBJ2-2	once	TRBV6-6	CASSLDRGLADTGELFF
17	TRBJ1-2	NA	TRBV7-9	CASSLTGTGMSNYGYTF
16	TRBJ2-5	NA	TRBV4-3	CASSPGADRNQETQYF
12	TRBJ2-2	NA	TRBV6-5	CASRQGTGELFF
15	TRBJ2-7	NA	TRBV9	CASSVGSDRAYEQYF
15	TRBJ1-5	NA	TRBV18	CASSPGGGGNQPQHF
13	TRBJ1-1	NA	TRBV13	CASSWLGSPEAFF
19	TRBJ2-3	NA	TRBV27	CASSITSGGGRLGTDTQYF
12	TRBJ2-1	once	TRBV7-9	CASSPIGDEQFF
15	TRBJ2-1	NA	TRBV9	CASSLGTSGYNEQFF
14	TRBJ2-5	NA	TRBV5-4	CASSPGTSQETQYF
16	TRBJ2-7	NA	TRBV18	CASSPLPPGQGPEQYF
17	TRBJ1-2	NA	TRBV6-2/TRBV6-3	CASSYVPMTGRRMGYTF
14	TRBJ2-5	NA	TRBV2	CASSERQVQETQYF
14	TRBJ2-7	once	TRBV11-2	CASSSGTRSYEQYF
16	TRBJ2-5	NA	TRBV7-8	CASSLGGSGAQETQYF
17	TRBJ2-1	NA	TRBV5-1	CASSLAGAGGPRNEQFF
15	TRBJ1-3	NA	TRBV29-1	CSVGMDSSPGNTIYF